A single sample is the source of the 25 T cell receptor beta chains below, sequenced in a study of blood T cell repertoires in COVID-19 (dated by TCRdb to about 2020). Library generation was performed with the immunoSEQ multiplex PCR assay. TCRdb provides this immuneACCESS table in a form limited to in-frame rearrangements. Some clones are lacking; in checked studies, under half of them reflect an unresolved V gene, and why the rest are absent is not known. The sample table shows some 300,000 clones, and about 90% are seen once. The ten largest clones add up to roughly 1.9% of the sample. What was sequenced was peripheral blood. All receptors come from a woman between 25 and 40 years old with COVID-19, enrolled during active disease.

For the CDR3, the DNA is TGTGCCACCAGTGGTTTAGGGGACAATCAGCCCCAGCATTTT. Protein: CATSGLGDNQPQHF. The chain is built from TRBV24-1 and TRBJ1-5, with a possible D match to TRBD1 (5 bases). Per the germline V gene, CDR1 is KGHDR and CDR2 is SFDVKD. Trimming left V 5 bases short and J 3 bases short, with 10 bases between. The CDR3 totals 14 residues.

J is TRBJ2-1 and V is TRBV27; 9 bases are a match to TRBD1. Germline V gene sequence: CDR1 MNHEY, CDR2 SMNVEV (reference sequence). Trimming removed 5 bases from V and 1 base from J; junction bases left unmatched: 3. The CDR3 has 15 amino acids. CDR3 bases: TGTGCCAGCAGTCGGGGGACAGGGTCCTACAATGAGCAGTTCTTC. Amino acid sequence: CASSRGTGSYNEQFF.

The chain carries TRBV12-3 or TRBV12-4 and TRBJ1-1; D remains unclear. V gave up 7 bases and J gave up 11 bases, with 14 bases separating them. The CDR3 spans 11 residues. Written as DNA, the CDR3 is TGTGCCAGCAAGTCTTGGAGTGCGGCTTTCTTT. As protein: CASKSWSAAFF.

V usage is TRBV4-2 and J usage is TRBJ1-1; the D gene is possibly TRBD1 (6 bases). Trimming pared 4 bases from V and 1 base from J, leaving 19 bases between. Looked up from germline, CDR1 is LGHNA and CDR2 is YNFKEQ. This CDR3 spans 17 amino acids. The CDR3 DNA is TGTGCCAGCAGCCTAAACCCCGGGGGCGGGGGGAACACTGAAGCTTTCTTT. Protein: CASSLNPGGGGNTEAFF.

The chain links TRBV5-1 to TRBJ2-2; perhaps TRBD1 as D (6 bases). Germline V gives CDR1 SGHRS, CDR2 YFSETQ. The CDR3 is made up of 15 amino acids. Trimming removed 4 bases from V and 2 bases from J, with 12 bases in between. CDR3 sequence (DNA): TGCGCCAGCAGCGCGCGGACAGCTAACACCGGGGAGCTGTTTTTT. Amino acid sequence: CASSARTANTGELFF. Filled out from reference TRBV5-1 and TRBJ2-2, the complete variable domain reads KAGVTQTPRYLIKTRGQQVTLSCSPISGHRSVSWYQQTPGQGLQFLFEYFSETQRNKGNFPGRFSGRQFSNSRSEMNVSTLELGDSALYLCASSARTANTGELFFGEGSRLTVL.

This chain links TRBV5-1 with TRBJ2-3, with 8 positions matching TRBD2. The V gene end was trimmed by 0 bases and the J gene end by 2 bases; junction bases not matched to a gene: 11. The CDR3 spans 18 residues. The germline gives CDR1 SGHRS, CDR2 YFSETQ. The CDR3 region is CASSLGVFGRGDTDTQYF. CDR3 DNA: TGCGCCAGCAGCTTGGGTGTCTTCGGGCGGGGGGACACAGATACGCAGTATTTT.

This clone was detected only once. The rearrangement uses TRBV12-3 or TRBV12-4 and TRBJ1-2; weak D call: TRBD1 (6 bases). Trimming took off 6 bases at V and 6 bases at J, with 11 bases between the two ends. The CDR3 is 12 residues long. This chain's CDR3 is CASRVNRDGYTF. For the CDR3, the DNA is TGTGCCAGCAGGGTCAACAGGGATGGCTACACCTTC.

This chain connects TRBV5-8 to TRBJ2-5, with TRBD1 matching 10 bases. This CDR3 has 16 residues. CDR1 and CDR2 from the germline V gene are SGHTS and YDEGEE. The ends lost 0 bases at V and 3 bases at J; junction bases unmatched: 5. The CDR3 reads CASSLGDRGWEETQYF. For the CDR3, the DNA is TGTGCCAGCAGCTTGGGGGACAGGGGATGGGAAGAGACCCAGTACTTC.

On this clone itself: Other DNA sequences in this sample translate to the same CDR3. This sequence joins TRBV11-2 and TRBJ2-2; D perhaps matches TRBD2 (6 bases). V lost 3 bases, J lost 0 bases, and 8 bases lay in between. This CDR3 is 15 amino acids long. Germline assignment: CDR1 SGHAT and CDR2 FQNNGV. This CDR3 reads CASSFGGANTGELFF. In nucleotides, the CDR3 is TGTGCCAGCAGCTTTGGCGGGGCGAACACCGGGGAGCTGTTTTTT.

This chain links TRBV10-3 with TRBJ2-3; a weak D match, TRBD2 (9 bases). Germline V gives CDR1 ENHRY, CDR2 SYGVKD. The ends were cut back, 10 bases at V and 4 bases at J, with 21 bases in the middle. The CDR3 is 15 amino acids. This chain's CDR3 is CATAGGQDAADTQYF. In nucleotides, the CDR3 is TGTGCCACAGCGGGGGGACAGGATGCCGCAGATACGCAGTATTTT.

This clone showed up just once. The identical CDR3 is also encoded by other nucleotide sequences in the sample. The V and J genes are TRBV10-3 and TRBJ1-5, with D uncertain. This CDR3 has 12 amino acids. Between the trimmed V and J ends, which lost 2 bases and 4 bases, there was a span of 3 bases. CDR1 and CDR2 from the germline V gene are ENHRY and SYGVKD. The CDR3 DNA follows: TGTGCCATCAGTGAGCCGAATCAGCCCCAGCATTTT. Protein product: CAISEPNQPQHF.

This clone showed up just a few times. The V call is TRBV5-4, the J call TRBJ2-3; 7 bases agree with TRBD2. V lost 0 bases and J lost 7; bases outside the gene matches: 11. This CDR3 is 16 amino acids long. Germline V gives CDR1 SGHNT, CDR2 YYREEE (reference sequence). CDR3 nucleotide sequence: TGTGCCAGCAGCTTGGCGGGGCGCGGGGGAGGGAATACGCAGTATTTT. Its protein product is CASSLAGRGGGNTQYF.

This sequence joins TRBV9 and TRBJ2-3; TRBD2 agrees at 9 bases. CDR1 is SGDLS, CDR2 YYNGEE, per germline. This CDR3 has 16 amino acids. Unmatched junction bases numbered 10, after V lost 5 bases and J lost 3 bases. CDR3 in DNA: TGTGCCAGCAGACTAAGGCGTAGCGGGGGTACAGATACGCAGTATTTT. Translating gives CASRLRRSGGTDTQYF.

The V and J genes are TRBV3-1 (or the pseudogene TRBV3-2) and TRBJ1-2; no firm D call. This CDR3 is built from 16 residues. Germline CDR1 is LGHDT and CDR2 is YNNKEL (reference sequence). Trimming stripped 4 bases from V and 0 bases from J, with 15 bases between. The CDR3 reads CASSLWRGRANYGYTF. CDR3 coding DNA: TGTGCCAGCAGCCTATGGCGCGGCAGAGCTAACTATGGCTACACCTTC.

The genes are TRBV24-1 and TRBJ1-5; 8 positions match TRBD1. The length of the CDR3 is 15 residues. V trimming: 4 bases; J trimming: 2 bases; junction bases outside the gene matches: 3. CDR1 is KGHDR and CDR2 is SFDVKD in the germline V gene. The CDR3 here is CATSDGQGGNQPQHF. In nucleotides, the CDR3 is TGTGCCACCAGTGACGGACAGGGTGGCAATCAGCCCCAGCATTTT.

This clone was observed once. The chain is built from TRBV5-1 and TRBJ2-5; 13 nucleotides agree with TRBD2. The CDR3 covers 18 residues. V shed 3 bases and J 4 bases; nucleotides not matched to a gene: 12. Germline V lookup: CDR1 SGHRS, CDR2 YFSETQ. CDR3 protein: CASSYGLAGDVGPETQYF. CDR3 coding DNA: TGCGCCAGCAGCTACGGACTAGCGGGGGATGTGGGTCCAGAGACCCAGTACTTC.

This sequence joins TRBV4-1 and TRBJ1-4; D remains ambiguous. The CDR3 sequence is 16 residues long. Trimming left V 1 base short and J 3 bases short, with 12 bases between. Germline V gene sequence: CDR1 MGHRA, CDR2 YSYEKL. The CDR3 sequence: CASSQGRGAANEKLFF. CDR3 in DNA: TGCGCCAGCAGCCAAGGCCGGGGAGCCGCTAATGAAAAACTGTTTTTT.

The chain employs TRBV24-1 and TRBJ1-4; maybe TRBD1 (5 bases). The germline CDR1 and CDR2 sequences are KGHDR and SFDVKD. This CDR3 comprises 16 residues. Trimming took 4 bases from V and 4 from J, leaving 15 bases between them. CDR3 protein: CATSDLGHLNNEKLFF. The CDR3 DNA sequence: TGTGCCACCAGTGACTTAGGACACTTGAATAATGAAAAACTGTTTTTT.

The chain combines TRBV19 with TRBJ1-2; 10 bases map to TRBD1. The germline V gene encodes CDR1 LNHDA and CDR2 SQIVND (reference sequence). CDR3 length: 17 residues. Unmatched junction bases numbered 8, after V lost 4 bases and J lost 0 bases. The CDR3 is CASSTPGTGVTNYGYTF. The CDR3 region has the DNA TGTGCCAGTAGTACACCCGGGACAGGGGTTACTAACTATGGCTACACCTTC.

This sequence joins TRBV12-3 or TRBV12-4 and TRBJ2-1; tentative D call: TRBD1 (6 bases). This CDR3 has 13 amino acids. Trimming left V 7 bases short and J 8 bases short, with 15 bases between. The CDR3 nucleotides are TGTGCCAGCACCCTACTACAGGGTTATGAGCAGTTCTTC. This translates into CASTLLQGYEQFF.

The V call is TRBV7-3, the J call TRBJ2-1, with 7 bases lining up with TRBD2. Looked up from germline, CDR1 is SGHTA and CDR2 is FQGTGA. This CDR3 has 17 amino acids. Germline trimming cut 0 bases from V and 8 bases from J; bases unmatched to any gene: 13. The CDR3 spells CASSLTFERGRNDEQFF. CDR3 coding DNA: TGTGCCAGCAGCTTAACGTTCGAGCGGGGAAGGAACGATGAGCAGTTCTTC.

V usage is TRBV25-1 and J usage is TRBJ2-1, with 9 nucleotides matching TRBD1. This CDR3 has 16 residues. Germline lookup yields CDR1 MGHDK and CDR2 SYGVNS. The trim removed 3 bases at V and 9 bases at J, leaving 12 bases unmatched. The CDR3 protein is CASSDGGTGRFGEQFF. CDR3 nucleotide sequence: TGTGCCAGCAGTGACGGCGGGACAGGGAGGTTCGGTGAGCAGTTCTTC. Based on the CDR3 plus reference TRBV25-1 and TRBJ2-1, the full variable domain is EADIYQTPRYLVIGTGKKITLECSQTMGHDKMYWYQQDPGMELHLIHYSYGVNSTEKGDLSSESTVSRIRTEHFPLTLESARPSHTSQYLCASSDGGTGRFGEQFFGPGTRLTVL.

The chain uses TRBV19 and TRBJ1-1; TRBD1 matches 10 bases. CDR1 is LNHDA and CDR2 is SQIVND in the germline V gene (reference sequence). The CDR3 is 13 amino acids. Trimming cost V 7 bases and J 3 bases; bases outside gene matches: 2. CDR3 residues: CASMTGGYTEAFF. DNA of the CDR3: TGTGCCAGTATGACAGGGGGCTACACTGAAGCTTTCTTT.

This clone appeared a single time. This chain links TRBV7-8 with TRBJ1-1; D gene uncertain. The V gene lost 5 bases and the J gene lost 2 bases, with 21 bases spanning the gap. CDR3 length: 17 amino acids. Germline values: CDR1 SGHVS, CDR2 FQNEAQ. This CDR3 reads CASSLRGRSEFNTEAFF. The CDR3 nucleotides are TGTGCCAGCAGCCTGAGAGGCCGCTCAGAGTTCAACACTGAAGCTTTCTTT.

The rearrangement links TRBV4-2 to TRBJ2-5; a possible D gene is TRBD2 (7 bases). The V and J ends lost 0 bases and 5 bases respectively, with 13 bases between them. The CDR3 contains 15 residues. Germline V CDR1 and CDR2: LGHNA, YNFKEQ. The CDR3 DNA reads as TGTGCCAGCAGCCAAGAGGGGGGGCTCAGGGAGACCCAGTACTTC. Translated, it gives CASSQEGGLRETQYF.